Below, 27 T cell receptor beta chains from the same sample are listed, as sequenced in a study of T cells in Graves' hyperthyroidism and ophthalmopathy. Amplification of TCR beta CDR3 regions used RNA as the template. HTBI primers were the set used in a first-round RT-PCR of the TCR CDR3. TCRdb recomputed calls from the multiplex PCR reads with MiXCR, one row per CDR3 protein. The repertoire consists of approximately 320,000 distinct CDR3 sequences, with approximately 15% occurring once and the leading ten covering 33%. Sequenced material: blood. These receptors came from a man aged 30 to 39 with Graves' hyperthyroidism.

The genes are TRBV5-5 and TRBJ2-1; D possibly corresponds to TRBD2 (5 bases). Trimming left V 0 bases short and J 0 bases short, with 19 bases between. The length of the CDR3 is 19 residues. Germline-derived CDR1 and CDR2 are SGHKS and YYEKEE (reference sequence). CDR3 nucleotide sequence: TGTGCCAGCAGCTTGGGAGGGCGGAGGTGGCTATACTCCTACAATGAGCAGTTCTTC. Translated: CASSLGGRRWLYSYNEQFF.

This clonotype was picked up many times. This chain connects TRBV20-1 to TRBJ1-1; tentatively, D is TRBD1 (5 bases). Germline V lookup: CDR1 DFQATT, CDR2 SNEGSKA (reference sequence). This CDR3 has 14 amino acids. The V end lost 6 bases, the J end lost 4 bases, and 18 bases lay between the germline ends. The CDR3 region is CSAASGDRRTEAFF. DNA of the CDR3: TGCAGTGCGGCGTCGGGGGACCGGCGCACTGAAGCTTTCTTT.

This clonotype turned up a few times. This rearrangement joins TRBV30 to TRBJ1-5; D gene uncertain. The CDR3 has 12 residues. The V and J ends lost 1 base and 5 bases respectively, with 6 bases between them. The germline gives CDR1 GTSNPN, CDR2 SVGIG (reference sequence). CDR3 protein: CAWSGGYQPQHF. The CDR3 coding sequence is TGTGCCTGGAGTGGTGGGTATCAGCCCCAGCATTTT.

The table lists this clonotype with a few counts. This rearrangement joins TRBV29-1 to TRBJ2-7; tentatively, D is TRBD2 (5 bases). Germline-derived CDR1 and CDR2 are SQVTM and ANQGSEA. V shed 4 bases and J shed 4 bases, with 17 bases lying between them. This CDR3 is built from 14 residues. The CDR3 reads CSVVPPERTYEQYF. Written as DNA, the CDR3 is TGCAGCGTTGTACCCCCGGAACGGACTTACGAGCAGTACTTC.

This clonotype was recorded many times. The CDR3: CASSMVGVPGELFF. DNA for the CDR3: TGTGCCAGCAGTATGGTTGGAGTTCCCGGGGAGCTGTTTTTT. V is TRBV12-3 or TRBV12-4 and J is TRBJ2-2; D unclear. The germline V and J ends were trimmed by 5 bases and 6 bases, with 13 bases remaining between them. This CDR3 has 14 residues.

This clonotype came up many times. The DNA of the CDR3 is TGTGCCTGGGGGGATTTTAGGTACAGCGGGTGGGATACGCAGTATTTT. This codes for CAWGDFRYSGWDTQYF. V and J are TRBV30 and TRBJ2-3; perhaps TRBD2 as D (6 bases). Germline loops: CDR1 GTSNPN, CDR2 SVGIG (reference sequence). The CDR3 runs to 16 residues. Trimming cost V 5 bases and J 6 bases, with 24 bases left between them. The full variable domain, its missing parts supplied by reference TRBV30 and TRBJ2-3, is SQTIHQWPATLVQPVGSPLSLECTVEGTSNPNLYWYRQAAGRGLQLLFYSVGIGQISSEVPQNLSASRPQDRQFILSSKKLLLSDSGFYLCAWGDFRYSGWDTQYFGPGTRLTVL.

The chain links TRBV7-9 to TRBJ1-6; no firm D call. CDR1 is SEHNR and CDR2 is FQNEAQ in the germline V gene (reference sequence). This CDR3 has 13 amino acids. V lost 5 bases and J lost 8, with 10 bases in between. The CDR3 loop reads CASSPRADSPLHF. As DNA, the CDR3 is TGTGCCAGCAGCCCGAGGGCAGATTCACCCCTCCACTTT.

This clonotype has ten or more counts. The chain has TRBV6-1 and TRBJ2-7, with a tentative D call TRBD1 (6 bases). The germline CDR1 and CDR2 sequences are MNHNS and SASEGT. This CDR3 region has 14 residues. The germline V and J ends were trimmed by 5 bases and 3 bases, with 14 bases remaining between them. This CDR3 reads CASSSDRLGYEQYF. The CDR3, as DNA: TGTGCCAGCAGTTCCGACAGGTTGGGCTACGAGCAGTACTTC.

This clonotype was observed many times. The V and J genes are TRBV6-1 and TRBJ2-7; no clear D. The ends were cut back, 6 bases at V and 5 bases at J, with 20 bases in the middle. Germline V gene data show CDR1 as MNHNS and CDR2 as SASEGT. This CDR3 is 15 amino acids long. DNA of the CDR3: TGTGCCAGCAGCCCAATCCCTAAGGGAAAGCACGAGCAGTACTTC. Protein product: CASSPIPKGKHEQYF.

The chain employs TRBV11-2 and TRBJ1-4; D gene unclear. V was shortened by 2 bases and J by 5 bases, with 21 bases between the two germline ends. Germline assignment: CDR1 SGHAT and CDR2 FQNNGV. There are 18 residues in the CDR3. Written as DNA, the CDR3 is TGTGCCAGCAGCTTATTTCCCAGTAGTTTGCCGCGAAATGAAAAACTGTTTTTT. Its protein product is CASSLFPSSLPRNEKLFF.

The chain employs TRBV5-1 and TRBJ2-2, with 7 bases identical to TRBD2. J was trimmed by 4 bases and V by 6 bases; bases with no gene match: 12. Germline CDR1 and CDR2: SGHRS and YFSETQ. The CDR3 is 16 amino acids. CDR3 bases: TGCGCCAGCATATGGGGAGCGGGACCAACCACCGGGGAGCTGTTTTTT. Its translation: CASIWGAGPTTGELFF.

There are many counts of this clonotype. The V call is TRBV5-1, the J call TRBJ2-3; D not certain. CDR1 is SGHRS, CDR2 YFSETQ, per germline. The V end lost 2 bases, the J end lost 4 bases, and 8 bases lay between the germline ends. CDR3 length: 13 residues. For the CDR3, the DNA is TGCGCCAGCAGCTTTGAGAGTGCAGATACGCAGTATTTT. Translation gives CASSFESADTQYF.

This clonotype was observed at least ten times. CDR3 amino acids: CASSSLSGNEQFF. As DNA, the CDR3 is TGTGCCAGCAGTTCGCTCTCGGGGAATGAGCAGTTCTTC. This chain joins TRBV6-1 and TRBJ2-1; D is perhaps TRBD2 (5 bases). Germline assignment: CDR1 MNHNS and CDR2 SASEGT. CDR3 length: 13 amino acids. V was shortened by 5 bases and J by 7 bases, with 12 bases between the two germline ends.

This clonotype was counted ten times or more. The chain uses TRBV6-5 and TRBJ2-7, with 8 bases fitting TRBD1. Germline V gene data show CDR1 as MNHEY and CDR2 as SVGAGI. V lost 6 bases and J lost 4; bases outside the gene matches: 8. The CDR3 has 14 residues. The CDR3 here is CASRPPGQEYEQYF. The CDR3 region has the DNA TGTGCCAGCAGGCCTCCGGGACAGGAATACGAGCAGTACTTC.

This clonotype was recorded many times. The V and J genes are TRBV2 and TRBJ1-1; possible D gene TRBD1, 6 bases. Germline V gene lookup returns CDR1 SNHLY and CDR2 FYNNEI. This CDR3 is 14 amino acids long. With 10 bases removed from V and 1 base from J, the gap between germline ends came to 16 bases. The CDR3 region has the DNA TGTGCCAAATCCCCCACAGGGCAGAACACTGAAGCTTTCTTT. Its translation is CAKSPTGQNTEAFF.

The rearrangement joins TRBV19 to TRBJ1-5; a possible D gene is TRBD1 (6 bases). The V gene's germline CDR1 is LNHDA and CDR2 SQIVND (reference sequence). Trimming took 10 bases from V and 1 from J, leaving 11 bases between them. This CDR3 comprises 13 residues. The DNA of the CDR3 is TGTGCCACCGCCGGACAGAGCAATCAGCCCCAGCATTTT. This sequence encodes CATAGQSNQPQHF.

This clonotype was recorded many times. The V call is TRBV20-1, the J call TRBJ2-7, with 8 positions matching TRBD1. This CDR3 contains 14 residues. V lost 5 bases to trimming and J lost 0 bases; unmatched junction nucleotides: 6. Germline CDR1 is DFQATT and CDR2 is SNEGSKA (reference sequence). The CDR3 sequence is CSAGQGDTSYEQYF. Here the CDR3 DNA reads TGCAGTGCTGGACAGGGAGATACCTCCTACGAGCAGTACTTC.

Ten or more counts support this clonotype. V is TRBV12-3 or TRBV12-4 and J is TRBJ2-7, with 8 positions matching TRBD2. The junction had 9 bases not matched to a gene; V was cut back by 5 bases and J by 6 bases. The CDR3 has 14 residues. The CDR3 loop reads CASSDPGLDVEQYF. In nucleotides, the CDR3 is TGTGCCAGCAGTGACCCGGGACTAGACGTCGAGCAGTACTTC.

The gene calls are TRBV29-1 and TRBJ2-1; 9 bases align to TRBD2. J lost 8 bases, V lost 4 bases, and 9 bases had no gene match. CDR3 length: 14 amino acids. CDR1 SQVTM and CDR2 ANQGSEA come from the germline V gene. The chain's CDR3 is CSVAGREGRDEQFF. In DNA, the CDR3 is TGCAGCGTTGCAGGGCGGGAGGGCCGCGATGAGCAGTTCTTC.

The table lists this clonotype with many counts. The gene calls are TRBV14 and TRBJ2-5, with TRBD2 as a possible D gene (5 bases). The germline CDR1 and CDR2 sequences are SGHDN and FVKESK. Deletions cut 1 base from V and 0 bases from J, with 9 bases between. The CDR3 consists of 15 residues. For the CDR3, the DNA is TGTGCCAGCAGCCAAGCGGGGTCATACCAAGAGACCCAGTACTTC. Amino acid sequence: CASSQAGSYQETQYF.

This clonotype occurred many times. The V and J genes are TRBV20-1 and TRBJ2-7, with 8 bases lining up with TRBD1. Germline CDR1 reads DFQATT; CDR2 reads SNEGSKA (reference sequence). The CDR3 sequence is 13 residues long. The trim removed 6 bases at V and 0 bases at J, leaving 4 bases unmatched. CDR3 coding DNA: TGCAGTGCCGTGACAGGGGACTCCTACGAGCAGTACTTC. This sequence encodes CSAVTGDSYEQYF.

This clonotype has ten or more counts. The chain is built from TRBV20-1 and TRBJ2-5, with D possibly being TRBD1 (5 bases). Germline lookup yields CDR1 DFQATT and CDR2 SNEGSKA (reference sequence). The CDR3 has 12 residues. Trimming took 2 bases from V and 5 from J, leaving 9 bases between them. CDR3 nucleotides: TGCAGTGCTAGATCAGGGATGGAGACCCAGTACTTC. It translates to CSARSGMETQYF.

This clonotype was observed at least ten times. V usage is TRBV2 and J usage is TRBJ1-6; 7 bases match TRBD1. Germline CDR1 is SNHLY and CDR2 is FYNNEI. The CDR3 contains 15 residues. J lost 10 bases, V lost 6 bases, and 12 bases had no gene match. Here the CDR3 DNA reads TGTGCCAGCAGGGCCAGGGGGACCCTAGGCTCACCCCTCCACTTT. Its translation is CASRARGTLGSPLHF.

The chain joins TRBV7-9 to TRBJ2-1; unclear D gene. Germline loops: CDR1 SEHNR, CDR2 FQNEAQ (reference sequence). The CDR3 loop spans 12 amino acids. Between the trimmed V and J ends, which lost 3 bases and 7 bases, there was a span of 7 bases. CDR3 nucleotide sequence: TGTGCCAGCAGCTTCGAGAGGAATGAGCAGTTCTTC. Its protein product is CASSFERNEQFF.

This rearrangement joins TRBV30 to TRBJ1-3; TRBD1 aligns across 8 bases. After removal of 3 bases from V and 8 bases from J, the junction contained 3 bases not matched to a gene. Germline loops: CDR1 GTSNPN, CDR2 SVGIG (reference sequence). The CDR3 covers 12 residues. Here the CDR3 reads CAWRDRGDTIYF. In DNA, the CDR3 is TGTGCCTGGAGAGACAGGGGAGACACCATATATTTT.

This clonotype was seen ten or more times. The chain is built from TRBV2 and TRBJ2-3; 10 positions match TRBD2. The V and J ends lost 4 bases and 4 bases, in that order; junction bases with no gene match: 8. CDR3 length: 16 amino acids. Germline V CDR1 and CDR2: SNHLY, FYNNEI. This chain's CDR3 is CASSALAGAHADTQYF. The CDR3 DNA reads as TGTGCCAGCAGTGCGCTAGCGGGAGCTCACGCAGATACGCAGTATTTT. The full variable domain, rest sourced from reference TRBV2 and TRBJ2-3, is EPEVTQTPSHQVTQMGQEVILRCVPISNHLYFYWYRQILGQKVEFLVSFYNNEISEKSEIFDDQFSVERPDGSNFTLKIRSTKLEDSAMYFCASSALAGAHADTQYFGPGTRLTVL.

The chain joins TRBV6-1 to TRBJ2-3, with TRBD2 matching 8 bases. The trim removed 5 bases at V and 6 bases at J, leaving 7 bases unmatched. From germline, CDR1 is MNHNS and CDR2 SASEGT. This CDR3 contains 14 residues. This CDR3 is CASSPPTSADTQYF. The CDR3 DNA reads TGTGCCAGCAGTCCACCGACTAGCGCCGATACGCAGTATTTT.